Reported below is one T cell receptor beta chain. This specimen comes from a study of blood T cell repertoires in COVID-19. V lost 0 bases, J lost 7 bases, and 21 bases lay in between. This CDR3 comprises 16 residues. The germline gives CDR1 SQVTM, CDR2 ANQGSEA. Assay used: immunoSEQ multiplex PCR; TCRdb lists only in-frame clones, some missing. The table records 250,000 to 350,000 clones, approximately 91% of them present only once. The clonotype was recovered from a man aged 18 to 30 with active or convalescent COVID-19. Sequencing was carried out using peripheral blood. V gene TRBV29-1 combines with J gene TRBJ1-2; D unclear. The CDR3 DNA sequence: TGCAGCGTTGAAGATCCGTCCAGCTCCCTCCGAGGTGGCTACACCTTC. Protein: CSVEDPSSSLRGGYTF.